In its sample, the clone carrying this T cell receptor beta chain was seen a few times. The antigen is unknown. Amplification of TCR beta CDR3 regions used RNA transcripts. The authors performed first-round RT-PCR with HTBI primers and then a second-round multiplex PCR. From the multiplex PCR reads, TCRdb called clonotypes with MiXCR, one entry per CDR3 protein. Of a few hundred thousand distinct CDR3 sequences listed, approximately 15% were seen once; the top ten hold around 6.6%. The V end was cut by 0 bases, the J end by 3 bases, with 12 bases between. The CDR3 length is 15 residues. In germline, CDR1 is SGHRS, CDR2 YFSETQ. This entry is derived from a study of Graves' ophthalmopathy and Graves' hyperthyroidism. Whole-study results and caveats: Cross-validated, the 13-signature model showed 87.88%/81.08% sensitivity/specificity, and 80%/75% in the test set.

This sequence joins TRBV5-1 and TRBJ1-1; perhaps TRBD1 as D (5 bases). The TCR comes from a woman under 30 with stable Graves' hyperthyroidism. Sequences were obtained from peripheral blood. The chain's CDR3 is CASSLGGNRYTEAFF. In nucleotides, the CDR3 is TGCGCCAGCAGCTTGGGGGGCAACAGATACACTGAAGCTTTCTTT. The whole variable domain, filled in from reference TRBV5-1 and TRBJ1-1, reads KAGVTQTPRYLIKTRGQQVTLSCSPISGHRSVSWYQQTPGQGLQFLFEYFSETQRNKGNFPGRFSGRQFSNSRSEMNVSTLELGDSALYLCASSLGGNRYTEAFFGQGTRLTVV.